Shown below are 29 T cell receptor beta chains from a single sample sequenced in a study of blood T cell repertoires in COVID-19. Profiled with immunoSEQ multiplex PCR; TCRdb holds only in-frame clones, not every one. The sample holds 80,000 to 100,000 clones, approximately 84% seen once. The sample comprised peripheral blood. Receptor source: a man in his 60s with acute or convalescent COVID-19.

This chain joins TRBV6-5 and TRBJ2-1; tentative D call: TRBD2 (6 bases). The V end was cut by 6 bases, the J end by 5 bases, with 17 bases between. Germline V gene data show CDR1 as MNHEY and CDR2 as SVGAGI. The CDR3 contains 15 residues. The chain's CDR3 is CASRDNSGGNNEQFF. The CDR3 bases are TGTGCCAGCAGGGATAATTCCGGAGGGAACAATGAGCAGTTCTTC.

The chain combines TRBV12-3 or TRBV12-4 with TRBJ1-2; D is unclear. This CDR3 region has 12 residues. V was pared by 3 bases and J by 7 bases, with 9 bases between. CDR3 bases: TGTGCCAGCAGTTTCAGCGTGTCTGGCTACACCTTC. It encodes CASSFSVSGYTF.

The gene calls are TRBV9 and TRBJ2-7; the D gene is possibly TRBD2 (5 bases). Germline CDR1 SGDLS, CDR2 YYNGEE. The CDR3 totals 14 residues. The ends were cut back, 0 bases at V and 2 bases at J, with 9 bases in the middle. CDR3 sequence: CASSVGIATYEQYF. CDR3 bases: TGTGCCAGCAGCGTAGGTATAGCGACCTACGAGCAGTACTTC.

The chain couples TRBV28 to TRBJ2-6, with a possible D match to TRBD1 (6 bases). Germline V CDR1 and CDR2: MDHEN, SYDVKM. The CDR3 consists of 17 residues. The V and J ends lost 2 bases and 2 bases respectively, with 13 bases between them. Written as DNA, the CDR3 is TGTGCCAGCAGTTTAAGGGCAGGGGACCCTGGGGCCAACGTCCTGACTTTC. This gives the protein CASSLRAGDPGANVLTF.

This clone was found a few times. This chain joins TRBV7-6 and TRBJ2-7; 12 bases are a match to TRBD2. The CDR3 sequence is 16 residues long. V gave up 5 bases and J gave up 3 bases; unmatched junction bases: 8. Per the germline V gene, CDR1 is SGHVS and CDR2 is FNYEAQ. In DNA form, the CDR3 reads TGTGCCAGCAGCCCACTAGCGGGAGGTGGGGACTACGAGCAGTACTTC. Amino acids: CASSPLAGGGDYEQYF. Full variable domain (rest looked up from reference TRBV7-6 and TRBJ2-7): GAGVSQSPRYKVTKRGQDVALRCDPISGHVSLYWYRQALGQGPEFLTYFNYEAQQDKSGLPNDRFSAERPEGSISTLTIQRTEQRDSAMYRCASSPLAGGGDYEQYFGPGTRLTVT.

This clone was counted a single time. The chain uses TRBV28 and TRBJ2-5; D gene uncertain. Germline V gene data show CDR1 as MDHEN and CDR2 as SYDVKM. Trimming stripped 6 bases from V and 5 bases from J, with 16 bases between. This CDR3 spans 14 amino acids. The CDR3 loop reads CASRPPQIWETQYF. The CDR3, as DNA: TGTGCCAGCAGACCACCGCAGATCTGGGAGACCCAGTACTTC.

The V and J genes are TRBV9 and TRBJ2-1, with TRBD2 matching 8 bases. Trimming at V came to 1 base and at J to 5 bases, leaving 11 bases not matched to a gene. This CDR3 comprises 17 residues. Germline V lookup: CDR1 SGDLS, CDR2 YYNGEE. This CDR3 is CASSVTPAGAGHNEQFF. The CDR3 DNA reads as TGTGCCAGCAGCGTAACCCCAGCGGGGGCGGGTCACAATGAGCAGTTCTTC. The variable domain in full, with the rest retrieved from reference TRBV9 and TRBJ2-1, is DSGVTQTPKHLITATGQRVTLRCSPRSGDLSVYWYQQSLDQGLQFLIQYYNGEERAKGNILERFSAQQFPDLHSELNLSSLELGDSALYFCASSVTPAGAGHNEQFFGPGTRLTVL.

This chain connects TRBV9 to TRBJ2-3; 8 bases agree with TRBD2. The CDR3 contains 16 residues. The junction had 9 bases not matched to a gene; V was cut back by 3 bases and J by 3 bases. Germline V gene data show CDR1 as SGDLS and CDR2 as YYNGEE. The CDR3 DNA reads as TGTGCCAGCAGCGCGACTAGCGCGGGCAGGACAGATACGCAGTATTTT. It encodes CASSATSAGRTDTQYF.

The V and J genes are TRBV29-1 and TRBJ2-7; 8 nucleotides line up with TRBD2. With V trimmed by 7 bases and J by 6 bases, 11 bases remained unmatched. CDR3 size: 13 residues. The germline V gene has CDR1 SQVTM and CDR2 ANQGSEA. The CDR3: CSARFGGGSEQYF. Here the CDR3 DNA reads TGCAGCGCTAGATTCGGGGGGGGTTCCGAGCAGTACTTC.

This rearrangement joins TRBV4-3 to TRBJ2-4; 8 bases are a match to TRBD1. J lost 5 bases, V lost 0 bases, and 6 bases had no gene match. CDR1 and CDR2 from the germline V gene are LGHNA and YSLEER. The CDR3 spans 16 residues. The CDR3, as DNA: TGCGCCAGCAGCCAAGAGAAACAGGGGGAAGAAAACATTCAGTACTTC. It specifies CASSQEKQGEENIQYF.

This sequence joins TRBV5-1 and TRBJ2-1; 7 bases map to TRBD2. Germline V gene sequence: CDR1 SGHRS, CDR2 YFSETQ. The CDR3 extends over 24 amino acids. Trimming at V came to 4 bases and at J to 4 bases, leaving 35 bases not matched to a gene. CDR3 region: CASSNPPKGGGKRPTGGGYNEQFF. The CDR3 DNA reads as TGCGCCAGCAGCAATCCCCCCAAAGGAGGTGGGAAACGGCCCACTGGCGGGGGATACAATGAGCAGTTCTTC. The full variable domain, its missing parts supplied by reference TRBV5-1 and TRBJ2-1, is KAGVTQTPRYLIKTRGQQVTLSCSPISGHRSVSWYQQTPGQGLQFLFEYFSETQRNKGNFPGRFSGRQFSNSRSEMNVSTLELGDSALYLCASSNPPKGGGKRPTGGGYNEQFFGPGTRLTVL.

The chain uses TRBV28 and TRBJ2-1; D might be TRBD1 (7 bases). CDR3 length: 10 amino acids. Trimming removed 2 bases from V and 16 bases from J, with 9 bases in between. Germline V gene sequence: CDR1 MDHEN, CDR2 SYDVKM. Here the CDR3 reads CASSLQGGFF. The CDR3 DNA reads as TGTGCCAGCAGTTTACAGGGGGGATTCTTC.

The chain has TRBV5-6 and TRBJ2-5; D is unclear. The CDR3 is 16 amino acids. Germline CDR1 is SGHDT and CDR2 is YYEEEE. The V end was cut by 0 bases, the J end by 3 bases, with 15 bases between. The CDR3 sequence is CASSLDARRLEETQYF. The CDR3 bases are TGTGCCAGCAGCTTGGACGCCCGGCGGTTAGAAGAGACCCAGTACTTC.

The chain uses TRBV18 and TRBJ2-5; 11 bases align to TRBD2. Trimming cost V 2 bases and J 4 bases; bases outside gene matches: 18. Looked up from germline, CDR1 is KGHSH and CDR2 is LQKENI. The CDR3 runs 20 residues. The CDR3 here is CASSPVVAGGLSRERETQYF. DNA for the CDR3: TGTGCCAGCTCACCAGTAGTAGCGGGGGGGCTCTCTAGGGAACGAGAGACCCAGTACTTC.

The chain uses TRBV3-1 (or the pseudogene TRBV3-2) and TRBJ2-1, with D unclear. The V gene lost 1 base and the J gene lost 12 bases, with 10 bases spanning the gap. The CDR3 runs to 12 residues. CDR1 and CDR2 (germline): LGHDT, YNNKEL (reference sequence). CDR3 loop: CASSQAHSRQFF. In nucleotides, the CDR3 is TGTGCCAGCAGCCAAGCTCACTCGAGGCAGTTCTTC.

This clone was detected only a few times. The chain recombines TRBV30 with TRBJ2-7; 9 nucleotides line up with TRBD1. After removal of 8 bases from V and 4 bases from J, the junction contained 9 bases not matched to a gene. This CDR3 spans 13 amino acids. Germline loops: CDR1 GTSNPN, CDR2 SVGIG (reference sequence). CDR3 sequence: CASLDRGDYEQYF. The CDR3 DNA sequence: TGTGCCAGTCTCGACAGGGGGGATTACGAGCAGTACTTC.

The CDR3 DNA is TGCGCCAGCAGCCAAGAGACAGGGGCAACTAATGAAAAACTGTTTTTT. Amino acid sequence: CASSQETGATNEKLFF. V is TRBV4-3 and J is TRBJ1-4; 8 bases line up with TRBD1. Losses at the gene ends were 0 bases for V and 0 bases for J; bases not matched to a gene: 0. From germline, CDR1 is LGHNA and CDR2 YSLEER. The CDR3 spans 16 residues.

The chain joins TRBV5-1 to TRBJ2-1, with TRBD2 matching 10 bases. Germline CDR1 is SGHRS and CDR2 is YFSETQ. The V and J ends lost 4 bases and 6 bases, in that order; junction bases with no gene match: 7. The CDR3 consists of 15 residues. Here the CDR3 DNA reads TGCGCCAGCAGCCTAGCGGGAGAAGTTTTCAATGAGCAGTTCTTC. It is translated as CASSLAGEVFNEQFF.

The genes are TRBV30 and TRBJ1-4, with TRBD1 as a possible D gene (6 bases). This CDR3 comprises 15 residues. Trimming cost V 0 bases and J 6 bases, with 14 bases left between them. Germline values: CDR1 GTSNPN, CDR2 SVGIG (reference sequence). The CDR3 region has the DNA TGTGCCTGGAGTGTAAATACGGGGGGCCATGAAAAACTGTTTTTT. As protein: CAWSVNTGGHEKLFF.

This clone was observed a handful of times. This sequence joins TRBV28 and TRBJ2-3; 12 bases agree with TRBD2. The CDR3 runs to 15 residues. Germline V gene data show CDR1 as MDHEN and CDR2 as SYDVKM. The trim removed 5 bases at V and 5 bases at J, leaving 5 bases unmatched. The CDR3 region has the DNA TGTGCCAGCAGTCTAGCGGGAGGGGGGATAGATACGCAGTATTTT. It translates to CASSLAGGGIDTQYF.

The V and J genes are TRBV20-1 and TRBJ2-7, with a weak D call TRBD1 (6 bases). V was pared by 6 bases and J by 6 bases, with 12 bases between. The length of the CDR3 is 11 residues. The V gene's germline CDR1 is DFQATT and CDR2 SNEGSKA (reference sequence). CDR3 in amino acids: CSALDSAEQYF. Written as DNA, the CDR3 is TGCAGTGCGCTGGACAGTGCCGAGCAGTACTTC.

The V call is TRBV6-1, the J call TRBJ2-3; 7 bases are a match to TRBD2. Germline V gives CDR1 MNHNS, CDR2 SASEGT. CDR3 length: 12 residues. After removal of 5 bases from V and 6 bases from J, the junction contained 2 bases not matched to a gene. This CDR3 reads CASSWEGDTQYF. CDR3 nucleotide sequence: TGTGCCAGCAGTTGGGAGGGTGATACGCAGTATTTT.

The chain carries TRBV6-5 and TRBJ2-1, with TRBD2 matching 7 bases. With 7 bases clipped from V and 3 bases from J, the junction kept 6 bases outside the gene matches. Per germline, CDR1 MNHEY and CDR2 SVGAGI. The CDR3 extends over 14 amino acids. The CDR3 DNA is TGTGCCAGCAAATTACTAGCGATCTACAATGAGCAGTTCTTC. Its translation: CASKLLAIYNEQFF.

V and J are TRBV7-9 and TRBJ1-1, with 10 bases fitting TRBD1. Germline CDR1 SEHNR, CDR2 FQNEAQ (reference sequence). The CDR3 is 13 residues long. With V trimmed by 5 bases and J by 11 bases, 8 bases remained unmatched. This CDR3 reads CASSLGQGVRAFF. The CDR3 DNA follows: TGTGCCAGCAGCCTCGGACAGGGGGTCAGGGCTTTCTTT.

Only a few counts were recorded for this clone. The chain uses TRBV5-1 and TRBJ2-5, with 8 nucleotides matching TRBD1. The CDR3 consists of 17 residues. The junction had 12 bases not matched to a gene; V was cut back by 0 bases and J by 5 bases. The V gene's germline CDR1 is SGHRS and CDR2 YFSETQ. The CDR3 sequence: CASSLDPDRVSWETQYF. The DNA for the CDR3 is TGCGCCAGCAGCTTGGACCCGGACAGGGTGTCGTGGGAGACCCAGTACTTC.

This clone was seen a handful of times. The rearrangement joins TRBV12-5 to TRBJ1-6, with D possibly being TRBD1 (6 bases). Germline V lookup: CDR1 LGHNT, CDR2 FRNRAP. The ends were cut back, 2 bases at V and 17 bases at J, with 16 bases in the middle. The CDR3 is made up of 13 amino acids. In DNA form, the CDR3 reads TGTGCTAGTGGTTTGCATGGGGGCTCCGCAATCCACTTT. Protein product: CASGLHGGSAIHF. The full variable domain, its missing parts supplied by reference TRBV12-5 and TRBJ1-6, is DARVTQTPRHKVTEMGQEVTMRCQPILGHNTVFWYRQTMMQGLELLAYFRNRAPLDDSGMPKDRFSAEMPDATLATLKIQPSEPRDSAVYFCASGLHGGSAIHFGNGTRLTVT.

This clone showed up many times. The J gene is TRBJ2-1, the V gene TRBV9, with 9 bases aligning to TRBD1. Germline-derived CDR1 and CDR2 are SGDLS and YYNGEE. The trim removed 4 bases at V and 7 bases at J, leaving 15 bases unmatched. This CDR3 is 17 amino acids long. The CDR3 region has the DNA TGTGCCAGCAGCCGACGGGGGGTCGGGGACAGGGAGAATGAGCAGTTCTTC. The encoded protein is CASSRRGVGDRENEQFF.

The CDR3 nucleotides read TGTGCCAGCAGTTTCATTTCGTCTAGCGACACGCAGTATTTT. This translates into CASSFISSSDTQYF. This chain uses TRBV27 with TRBJ2-3; a possible D gene is TRBD2 (6 bases). CDR3 length: 14 residues. The germline V gene encodes CDR1 MNHEY and CDR2 SMNVEV (reference sequence). The V end lost 3 bases, the J end lost 9 bases, and 16 bases lay between the germline ends.

This clone was seen a single time. J is TRBJ2-1 and V is TRBV19; D is perhaps TRBD1 (5 bases). V lost 8 bases to trimming and J lost 0 bases, with 11 bases between them. The length of the CDR3 is 14 residues. Germline lookup yields CDR1 LNHDA and CDR2 SQIVND (reference sequence). The CDR3 here is CASRPGFSYNEQFF. For the CDR3, the DNA is TGTGCCAGTCGACCAGGGTTCTCCTACAATGAGCAGTTCTTC.